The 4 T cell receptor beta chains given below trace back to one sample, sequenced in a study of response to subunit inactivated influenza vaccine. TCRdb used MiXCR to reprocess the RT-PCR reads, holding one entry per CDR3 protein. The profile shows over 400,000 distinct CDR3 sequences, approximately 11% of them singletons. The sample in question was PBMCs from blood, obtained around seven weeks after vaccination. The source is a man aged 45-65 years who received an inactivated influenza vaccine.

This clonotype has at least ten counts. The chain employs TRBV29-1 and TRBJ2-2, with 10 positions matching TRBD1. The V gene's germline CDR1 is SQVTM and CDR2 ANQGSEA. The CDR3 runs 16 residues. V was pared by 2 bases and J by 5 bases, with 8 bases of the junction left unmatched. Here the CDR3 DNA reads TGCAGCGTTGAATCCCGGGACAGGGGTAATACCGGGGAGCTGTTTTTT. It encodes CSVESRDRGNTGELFF.

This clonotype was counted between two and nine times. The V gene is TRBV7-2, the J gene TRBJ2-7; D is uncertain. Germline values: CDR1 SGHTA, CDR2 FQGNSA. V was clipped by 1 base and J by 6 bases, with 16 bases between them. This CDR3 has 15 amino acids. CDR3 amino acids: CASSLVSGTRSEQYF. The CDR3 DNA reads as TGTGCCAGCAGCTTAGTTTCGGGTACCCGATCCGAGCAGTACTTC.

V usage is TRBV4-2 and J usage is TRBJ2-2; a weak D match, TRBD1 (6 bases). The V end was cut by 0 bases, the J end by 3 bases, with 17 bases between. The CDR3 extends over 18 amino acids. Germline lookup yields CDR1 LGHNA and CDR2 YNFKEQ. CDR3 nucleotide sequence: TGTGCCAGCAGCCAAGAGGGATACGGGCAGGGGCACACCGGGGAGCTGTTTTTT. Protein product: CASSQEGYGQGHTGELFF.

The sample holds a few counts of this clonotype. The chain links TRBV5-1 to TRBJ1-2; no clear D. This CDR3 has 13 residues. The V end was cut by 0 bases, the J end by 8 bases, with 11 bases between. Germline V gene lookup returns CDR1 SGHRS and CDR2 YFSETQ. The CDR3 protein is CASSLAEVVGYTF. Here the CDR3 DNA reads TGCGCCAGCAGCTTGGCCGAGGTGGTCGGCTACACCTTC. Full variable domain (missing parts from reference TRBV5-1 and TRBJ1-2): KAGVTQTPRYLIKTRGQQVTLSCSPISGHRSVSWYQQTPGQGLQFLFEYFSETQRNKGNFPGRFSGRQFSNSRSEMNVSTLELGDSALYLCASSLAEVVGYTFGSGTRLTVV.